This TCR beta chain originates from a study of identical twins. General study points: It was cross-sectional statistical analysis, not following the same donors, that the conclusions relied on.

The CDR3 length is 14 residues. Germline V gene data show CDR1 as DFQATT and CDR2 as SNEGSKA (reference sequence). TCRdb analysed the 5' RACE reads with MiXCR anew, one entry per CDR3 protein. Seen here are 1.5 million to 2 million distinct CDR3 sequences, about 30% observed once, and the top ten hold less than 0.35%. With respect to this clonotype: Antigen: not known. Compared with germline, one end of the junction differs, possibly owing to a read error.

The chain uses TRBV20-1 and TRBJ2-5, with D perhaps matching TRBD2 (6 bases). The sequence was collected from a newborn girl in good health. Material: cord blood. The CDR3 loop reads CSARGRTNQETQYF. In DNA form, the CDR3 reads TGCAGTGCGAGAGGGCGGACTAACCAAGAGACCCAGTACTTC.